The rows below give T cell receptor beta chains drawn from one sample of a study of spatial heterogeneity in lung cancer. One entry per CDR3 protein, called by TCRdb with MiXCR from the 5' RACE reads. The top ten hold roughly 17% of the sample, which has some 120,000 distinct CDR3 sequences, 10% to 15% seen once. The sample here was PBMCs, taken at follow-up. Every receptor here comes from a male donor with early-stage non-small cell lung cancer. The CDR3 runs from the conserved cysteine through the conserved F or W. Fields, in order: clone size, D gene, J gene, V gene, CDR3 protein, CDR3 DNA. The D gene is left open where the match is weak. Size values are once, few and many counts, or a class for expanded clones, and some rows have none.

clone size: -
D gene: -
J gene: TRBJ1-6
V gene: TRBV4-3
CDR3 protein: CASSQESNNSPLHF
CDR3 DNA: TGCGCCAGCAGCCAAGAGAGCAATAATTCACCCCTCCACTTT

clone size: -
D gene: TRBD1
J gene: TRBJ1-1
V gene: TRBV5-1
CDR3 protein: CASKLQGQGGKGAEAFF
CDR3 DNA: TGCGCCAGCAAACTACAAGGACAGGGAGGGAAAGGAGCTGAAGCTTTCTTT

clone size: many
D gene: -
J gene: TRBJ1-2
V gene: TRBV20-1
CDR3 protein: CSASSAGSGYTF
CDR3 DNA: TGCAGTGCTAGTTCGGCAGGGAGCGGCTACACCTTC

clone size: many
D gene: TRBD1
J gene: TRBJ1-5
V gene: TRBV20-1
CDR3 protein: CSARGDRGHYSNQPQHF
CDR3 DNA: TGCAGTGCTAGAGGGGACAGGGGGCACTATAGCAATCAGCCCCAGCATTTT

clone size: few
D gene: -
J gene: TRBJ1-6
V gene: TRBV5-1
CDR3 protein: CASSLEGGQNSPLHF
CDR3 DNA: TGCGCCAGCAGCTTGGAAGGTGGACAGAATTCACCCCTCCACTTT

clone size: many
D gene: -
J gene: TRBJ2-2
V gene: TRBV7-3
CDR3 protein: CASSLEVRPVDGELFF
CDR3 DNA: TGTGCCAGCAGCTTAGAAGTCAGGCCTGTGGACGGGGAGCTGTTTTTT

clone size: few
D gene: -
J gene: TRBJ1-2
V gene: TRBV10-3
CDR3 protein: CAIRTSLPGANGYTF
CDR3 DNA: TGTGCCATCAGGACTTCTTTGCCAGGGGCGAATGGCTACACCTTC

clone size: many
D gene: -
J gene: TRBJ1-5
V gene: TRBV20-1
CDR3 protein: CSASMGARLKGQPQHF
CDR3 DNA: TGCAGTGCTAGTATGGGGGCGCGGTTGAAGGGTCAGCCCCAGCATTTT

clone size: many
D gene: -
J gene: TRBJ2-1
V gene: TRBV23-1
CDR3 protein: CASSQSGSYEQFF
CDR3 DNA: TGCGCCAGCAGTCAATCGGGGTCGTATGAGCAGTTCTTC

clone size: many
D gene: -
J gene: TRBJ2-5
V gene: TRBV7-2
CDR3 protein: CASSSRVVETQYF
CDR3 DNA: TGTGCCAGCAGCTCCCGGGTGGTCGAGACCCAGTACTTC

clone size: once
D gene: TRBD1
J gene: TRBJ1-4
V gene: TRBV20-1
CDR3 protein: CSAESRDRGFNEKLFF
CDR3 DNA: TGCAGTGCTGAGTCCCGGGACAGGGGATTTAATGAAAAACTGTTTTTT

clone size: -
D gene: -
J gene: TRBJ2-5
V gene: TRBV28
CDR3 protein: CASRSPGQQETQYF
CDR3 DNA: TGTGCCAGCCGCTCTCCGGGACAACAAGAGACCCAGTACTTC

clone size: many
D gene: -
J gene: TRBJ1-1
V gene: TRBV10-3
CDR3 protein: CAISEPGQPNTEAFF
CDR3 DNA: TGTGCCATCAGTGAGCCGGGACAACCGAACACTGAAGCTTTCTTT

clone size: -
D gene: -
J gene: TRBJ2-1
V gene: TRBV5-1
CDR3 protein: CASSLDPISEQFF
CDR3 DNA: TGCGCCAGCAGCTTGGACCCTATCAGTGAGCAGTTCTTC

clone size: few
D gene: -
J gene: TRBJ2-1
V gene: TRBV11-2
CDR3 protein: CASSLAGESNEQFF
CDR3 DNA: TGTGCCAGCAGCTTAGCTGGGGAAAGTAATGAGCAGTTCTTC

clone size: -
D gene: TRBD1
J gene: TRBJ2-7
V gene: TRBV29-1
CDR3 protein: CSVEGASGQGSYEQYF
CDR3 DNA: TGCAGCGTTGAAGGAGCGTCGGGACAGGGGTCCTACGAGCAGTACTTC

clone size: -
D gene: -
J gene: TRBJ1-2
V gene: TRBV9
CDR3 protein: CASSVEAALGYGYTF
CDR3 DNA: TGTGCCAGCAGCGTAGAGGCAGCTTTAGGCTATGGCTACACCTTC

clone size: few
D gene: -
J gene: TRBJ1-5
V gene: TRBV7-2
CDR3 protein: CASRPGGRSNQPQHF
CDR3 DNA: TGTGCCAGCAGGCCGGGGGGCCGAAGCAATCAGCCCCAGCATTTT

clone size: medium-sized
D gene: -
J gene: TRBJ1-2
V gene: TRBV4-1
CDR3 protein: CASSQSRLRVANYGYTF
CDR3 DNA: TGCGCCAGCAGCCAATCCCGTCTGCGGGTAGCTAACTATGGCTACACCTTC

clone size: -
D gene: TRBD1
J gene: TRBJ2-5
V gene: TRBV6-5
CDR3 protein: CASSPGVRTGQETQYF
CDR3 DNA: TGTGCCAGCAGCCCTGGCGTTAGGACAGGCCAAGAGACCCAGTACTTC

clone size: many
D gene: -
J gene: TRBJ2-3
V gene: TRBV5-4
CDR3 protein: CASSLGGAQGRDTQYF
CDR3 DNA: TGTGCCAGCAGCTTGGGCGGGGCCCAGGGGAGAGATACGCAGTATTTT

clone size: many
D gene: -
J gene: TRBJ1-4
V gene: TRBV29-1
CDR3 protein: CSVDFGEKLFF
CDR3 DNA: TGCAGCGTTGATTTCGGGGAAAAACTGTTTTTT

clone size: -
D gene: TRBD1
J gene: TRBJ2-7
V gene: TRBV12-3/TRBV12-4
CDR3 protein: CASSPDRGDEQYF
CDR3 DNA: TGTGCCAGCAGTCCGGACAGGGGCGACGAGCAGTACTTC

clone size: -
D gene: -
J gene: TRBJ2-7
V gene: TRBV28
CDR3 protein: CASSDSSYEQYF
CDR3 DNA: TGTGCCAGCAGCGACAGCTCCTACGAGCAGTACTTC

clone size: -
D gene: -
J gene: TRBJ1-2
V gene: TRBV20-1
CDR3 protein: CSARSGYGYTF
CDR3 DNA: TGCAGTGCTAGGTCGGGTTATGGCTACACCTTC

clone size: -
D gene: -
J gene: TRBJ1-5
V gene: TRBV11-2
CDR3 protein: CASSFTGRQPQHF
CDR3 DNA: TGTGCCAGCAGCTTTACGGGGCGGCAGCCCCAGCATTTT

clone size: few
D gene: TRBD2
J gene: TRBJ2-3
V gene: TRBV20-1
CDR3 protein: CSASGGAQDTQYF
CDR3 DNA: TGCAGTGCTAGCGGGGGGGCCCAGGATACGCAGTATTTT

clone size: -
D gene: -
J gene: TRBJ2-3
V gene: TRBV9
CDR3 protein: CASSVGAGYPDTQYF
CDR3 DNA: TGTGCCAGCAGCGTAGGAGCAGGGTATCCAGATACGCAGTATTTT

clone size: -
D gene: TRBD1
J gene: TRBJ2-1
V gene: TRBV7-3
CDR3 protein: CASSEGQGAYNEQFF
CDR3 DNA: TGTGCCAGCAGCGAGGGACAGGGGGCTTACAATGAGCAGTTCTTC

clone size: many
D gene: -
J gene: TRBJ2-3
V gene: TRBV27
CDR3 protein: CASSWLATDTQYF
CDR3 DNA: TGTGCCAGCAGTTGGCTAGCCACAGATACGCAGTATTTT

clone size: few
D gene: TRBD1
J gene: TRBJ1-2
V gene: TRBV28
CDR3 protein: CASTLPQGASNYGYTF
CDR3 DNA: TGTGCCAGCACCTTACCACAGGGGGCGTCTAACTATGGCTACACCTTC

clone size: -
D gene: -
J gene: TRBJ2-7
V gene: TRBV18
CDR3 protein: CASSPPTGRSYEQYF
CDR3 DNA: TGTGCCAGCTCACCACCGACGGGCAGATCCTACGAGCAGTACTTC

clone size: few
D gene: TRBD1
J gene: TRBJ2-3
V gene: TRBV2
CDR3 protein: CASRTGVADTQYF
CDR3 DNA: TGTGCCAGCAGGACAGGGGTCGCAGATACGCAGTATTTT

clone size: many
D gene: -
J gene: TRBJ1-1
V gene: TRBV20-1
CDR3 protein: CSARAPRGVKDTEAFF
CDR3 DNA: TGCAGTGCTAGAGCCCCCAGGGGCGTGAAAGACACTGAAGCTTTCTTT

clone size: many
D gene: TRBD2
J gene: TRBJ2-3
V gene: TRBV10-3
CDR3 protein: CAITRGDPSTDTQYF
CDR3 DNA: TGTGCCATCACCCGGGGGGACCCTAGCACAGATACGCAGTATTTT

clone size: few
D gene: -
J gene: TRBJ1-4
V gene: TRBV13
CDR3 protein: CASSSRRATNEKLFF
CDR3 DNA: TGTGCCAGCAGCAGTCGACGTGCAACTAATGAAAAACTGTTTTTT

clone size: many
D gene: TRBD1
J gene: TRBJ2-5
V gene: TRBV4-3
CDR3 protein: CASSQDTGQGHQYF
CDR3 DNA: TGCGCCAGCAGCCAAGATACGGGACAGGGGCACCAGTACTTC